Following are 29 T cell receptor beta chains from one sample sequenced in a study of cytomegalovirus exposure and HLA in healthy donors. 13 Jbeta primers and 60 Vbeta primers were used for the PCR. Repertoires were generated with immunoSEQ multiplex PCR, while TCRdb's copy carries only in-frame clones and drops some. The sample includes about 140,000 clones, roughly 73% seen only once; the top ten take 2.5% to 4%. Material: PBMCs. The source of these receptors is a middle-aged man in good health and CMV-seronegative.

This sequence joins TRBV9 and TRBJ1-2, with 11 bases aligning to TRBD1. The CDR3 runs to 17 residues. V lost 1 base, J lost 7 bases, and 12 bases stayed unmatched. Germline V gene data show CDR1 as SGDLS and CDR2 as YYNGEE. The CDR3 DNA follows: TGTGCCAGCAGCGTATCTAAGTCGGACAGGGGGCAGCGTGGCTACACCTTC. Translated: CASSVSKSDRGQRGYTF.

The chain carries TRBV14 and TRBJ1-1; no clear D. The V and J ends lost 0 bases and 1 base respectively, with 15 bases between them. The CDR3 covers 17 residues. CDR1 and CDR2 (germline): SGHDN, FVKESK. CDR3 protein: CASSQDRQARGNTEAFF. CDR3 sequence (DNA): TGTGCCAGCAGCCAAGATCGGCAGGCCCGTGGGAACACTGAAGCTTTCTTT.

The gene calls are TRBV7-8 and TRBJ1-4; 8 bases agree with TRBD1. CDR1 is SGHVS, CDR2 FQNEAQ, per germline. The J segment lost 2 bases and the V segment lost 5 bases, leaving 7 bases of the junction unmatched. The CDR3 sequence is 16 residues long. The CDR3 DNA reads TGTGCCAGCAGCGCCCCGAACAGGGGGACTAATGAAAAACTGTTTTTT. It yields the protein CASSAPNRGTNEKLFF.

This sequence joins TRBV11-2 and TRBJ2-7, with 7 bases that match TRBD1. Trimming removed 3 bases from V and 1 base from J; junction bases left unmatched: 15. This CDR3 is built from 18 residues. The germline gives CDR1 SGHAT, CDR2 FQNNGV. The CDR3 region is CASSFGDWGTEISYEQYF. Here the CDR3 DNA reads TGTGCCAGCAGCTTTGGCGATTGGGGGACAGAAATTTCCTACGAGCAGTACTTC. The full variable domain, rest sourced from reference TRBV11-2 and TRBJ2-7, is EAGVAQSPRYKIIEKRQSVAFWCNPISGHATLYWYQQILGQGPKLLIQFQNNGVVDDSQLPKDRFSAERLKGVDSTLKIQPAKLEDSAVYLCASSFGDWGTEISYEQYFGPGTRLTVT.

This chain uses TRBV6-5 with TRBJ2-7, with TRBD1 identical over 8 bases. CDR1 and CDR2 from the germline V gene are MNHEY and SVGAGI. The V gene end was trimmed by 10 bases and the J gene end by 3 bases; junction bases not matched to a gene: 14. The CDR3 spans 15 residues. CDR3 nucleotide sequence: TGTGCCACCAAGGCCCAACAGGGGGGCCTCTACGAGCAGTACTTC. It translates to CATKAQQGGLYEQYF.

The chain uses TRBV5-1 and TRBJ2-2; perhaps TRBD2 as D (6 bases). This CDR3 has 14 residues. The germline V and J ends were trimmed by 4 bases and 7 bases, with 14 bases remaining between them. Germline V gene lookup returns CDR1 SGHRS and CDR2 YFSETQ. CDR3 in DNA: TGCGCCAGCAGCCGACCGGAGGGTGGCGGGGAGCTGTTTTTT. It translates to CASSRPEGGGELFF.

The rearrangement joins TRBV6-1 to TRBJ2-4; D call uncertain. The germline CDR1 and CDR2 sequences are MNHNS and SASEGT. Trimming removed 3 bases from V and 0 bases from J, with 9 bases in between. The CDR3 runs to 15 residues. The CDR3, as DNA: TGTGCCAGCAGTGAGGGCCTACTAGCCAAAAACATTCAGTACTTC. Protein product: CASSEGLLAKNIQYF.

The chain employs TRBV2 and TRBJ1-5; D is ambiguous. V lost 5 bases to trimming and J lost 0 bases, with 8 bases between them. CDR3 length: 14 residues. Per the germline V gene, CDR1 is SNHLY and CDR2 is FYNNEI. For the CDR3, the DNA is TGTGCCAGCAGTTACGACACTAGCAATCAGCCCCAGCATTTT. This encodes CASSYDTSNQPQHF.

This clone was observed a single time. This chain uses TRBV19 with TRBJ1-2; 8 bases map to TRBD1. CDR1 and CDR2 (germline): LNHDA, SQIVND (reference sequence). The CDR3 loop spans 13 amino acids. With 5 bases clipped from V and 3 bases from J, the junction kept 2 bases outside the gene matches. The CDR3 is CASSLDRDYGYTF. Written as DNA, the CDR3 is TGTGCCAGTAGTTTGGACAGGGACTATGGCTACACCTTC.

The CDR3 DNA is TGTGCCAGTAGAACCTCACAGGGATATGAGCAGTTCTTC. This gives the protein CASRTSQGYEQFF. The chain is built from TRBV19 and TRBJ2-1; a possible D gene is TRBD1 (6 bases). Germline CDR1 LNHDA, CDR2 SQIVND (reference sequence). The CDR3 is 13 amino acids. Deletions cut 6 bases from V and 8 bases from J, with 14 bases between. Full variable domain (outside the CDR3, taken from reference TRBV19 and TRBJ2-1): DGGITQSPKYLFRKEGQNVTLSCEQNLNHDAMYWYRQDPGQGLRLIYYSQIVNDFQKGDIAEGYSVSREKKESFPLTVTSAQKNPTAFYLCASRTSQGYEQFFGPGTRLTVL.

The chain is built from TRBV28 and TRBJ2-3; possibly TRBD2 for D (6 bases). The V gene's germline CDR1 is MDHEN and CDR2 SYDVKM. Trimming stripped 5 bases from V and 5 bases from J, with 14 bases between. This CDR3 is built from 14 residues. CDR3 protein: CASSPRRREDTQYF. The CDR3 coding sequence is TGTGCCAGCAGTCCCCGACGGCGGGAAGATACGCAGTATTTT.

The chain uses TRBV9 and TRBJ2-2, with a tentative D call TRBD2 (5 bases). The CDR3 has 13 residues. CDR1 and CDR2 from the germline V gene are SGDLS and YYNGEE. The V end was cut by 0 bases, the J end by 8 bases, with 8 bases between. CDR3 sequence: CASSVVSGGELFF. For the CDR3, the DNA is TGTGCCAGCAGCGTAGTTTCGGGGGGGGAGCTGTTTTTT. The variable domain in full, completed from reference TRBV9 and TRBJ2-2, reads DSGVTQTPKHLITATGQRVTLRCSPRSGDLSVYWYQQSLDQGLQFLIQYYNGEERAKGNILERFSAQQFPDLHSELNLSSLELGDSALYFCASSVVSGGELFFGEGSRLTVL.

The CDR3 loop reads CASSFLTGEDTIYF. CDR3 in DNA: TGCGCCAGCAGCTTCCTTACTGGGGAGGACACCATATATTTT. J is TRBJ1-3 and V is TRBV5-1, with no clear D. The length of the CDR3 is 14 residues. Germline V lookup: CDR1 SGHRS, CDR2 YFSETQ. With 2 bases removed from V and 8 bases from J, the gap between germline ends came to 14 bases.

The V call is TRBV5-1, the J call TRBJ1-2, with 7 nucleotides matching TRBD1. After removal of 0 bases from V and 7 bases from J, the junction contained 9 bases not matched to a gene. From germline, CDR1 is SGHRS and CDR2 YFSETQ. This CDR3 is built from 15 residues. Here the CDR3 DNA reads TGCGCCAGCAGCTTGGCCCAGGGACAGCTAGCTGGCTACACCTTC. As protein: CASSLAQGQLAGYTF.

This chain connects TRBV6-5 to TRBJ1-2; D may be TRBD1 (6 bases). The CDR3 spans 13 residues. V was cut by 2 bases and J by 7 bases, with 11 bases left in between. The germline CDR1 and CDR2 sequences are MNHEY and SVGAGI. CDR3 residues: CASSYSRGGGYTF. CDR3 DNA: TGTGCCAGCAGTTACAGCCGAGGGGGTGGCTACACCTTC.

This clone has more than one count but fewer than ten. The chain is built from TRBV6-5 and TRBJ1-3, with D perhaps matching TRBD1 (5 bases). From germline, CDR1 is MNHEY and CDR2 SVGAGI. CDR3 size: 16 residues. V was cut by 0 bases and J by 0 bases, with 9 bases left in between. The CDR3 DNA is TGTGCCAGCAGTTACTCGGGGGGAAGCTCTGGAAACACCATATATTTT. This encodes CASSYSGGSSGNTIYF.

Comments on this clone: Other DNA sequences within the sample encode an identical CDR3. The V gene is TRBV5-1, the J gene TRBJ1-1; 11 bases align to TRBD1. Germline V gene lookup returns CDR1 SGHRS and CDR2 YFSETQ. CDR3 size: 15 residues. Unmatched junction bases numbered 6, after V lost 4 bases and J lost 4 bases. In DNA, the CDR3 is TGCGCCAGCAGCCTGGAAGGGACAGGGGGCACTGAAGCTTTCTTT. Amino acids: CASSLEGTGGTEAFF.

The chain employs TRBV12-5 and TRBJ2-3; 9 bases are shared with TRBD2. The CDR3 spans 12 residues. After removal of 5 bases from V and 14 bases from J, the junction contained 8 bases not matched to a gene. Germline V gives CDR1 LGHNT, CDR2 FRNRAP. The CDR3 DNA follows: TGTGCTAGTGGTCTTGGACTAGCGCGTTTGTATTTT. Protein: CASGLGLARLYF.

The chain employs TRBV5-1 and TRBJ2-7, with 7 nucleotides matching TRBD1. Losses at the gene ends were 0 bases for V and 1 base for J; bases not matched to a gene: 7. The germline gives CDR1 SGHRS, CDR2 YFSETQ. The CDR3 is made up of 16 amino acids. The CDR3 is CASSLALTGPSYEQYF. In nucleotides, the CDR3 is TGCGCCAGCAGCTTGGCCCTGACAGGGCCGTCCTACGAGCAGTACTTC.

This chain connects TRBV28 to TRBJ1-1; D is undetermined. The CDR3 consists of 12 residues. V was trimmed by 8 bases and J by 8 bases, leaving 15 bases between them. Per germline, CDR1 MDHEN and CDR2 SYDVKM. For the CDR3, the DNA is TGTGCCAGCGCTACAGCCTATTTCGAAGCTTTCTTT. This sequence encodes CASATAYFEAFF.

The chain is built from TRBV4-1 and TRBJ2-5; D remains unclear. This CDR3 contains 15 residues. CDR1 is MGHRA, CDR2 YSYEKL, per germline. V was cut by 0 bases and J by 2 bases, with 10 bases left in between. The CDR3, as DNA: TGCGCCAGCAGCCAAGATGAACAACGTCAAGAGACCCAGTACTTC. It is translated as CASSQDEQRQETQYF.

The chain joins TRBV10-3 to TRBJ2-5; 8 nucleotides match TRBD1. V gave up 0 bases and J gave up 5 bases; unmatched junction bases: 5. The V gene's germline CDR1 is ENHRY and CDR2 SYGVKD. The CDR3 loop spans 15 amino acids. The CDR3 coding sequence is TGTGCCATCAGTGAGTCGCAGGGGGCGTTGGAGACCCAGTACTTC. It yields the protein CAISESQGALETQYF.

The chain joins TRBV2 to TRBJ2-7; 10 nucleotides align to TRBD1. After removal of 4 bases from V and 3 bases from J, the junction contained 0 bases not matched to a gene. Germline V gene lookup returns CDR1 SNHLY and CDR2 FYNNEI. The CDR3 contains 13 residues. The CDR3 loop is CASSGTGGYEQYF. CDR3 sequence (DNA): TGTGCCAGCAGTGGGACAGGGGGCTACGAGCAGTACTTC.

The chain couples TRBV19 to TRBJ2-5; the D gene is possibly TRBD1 (6 bases). The tail of the sequence fits TRBJ2-7 better, so the J call may be wrong. Germline V gives CDR1 LNHDA, CDR2 SQIVND (reference sequence). CDR3 size: 12 residues. The CDR3 region has the DNA TGTGCCAGTAGTGCACAGGGCTACGAGCAGTACTTC. Its protein product is CASSAQGYEQYF.

This chain joins TRBV21-1 and TRBJ1-5; the D segment call TRBD1 is taken from the table without a DNA check. TRBV21-1 is a known pseudogene. The CDR3 spans 19 residues. The CDR3 coding sequence is TGTGCCAGGGTTAGGACCGGGACAGGGAACCTTTATAGCAATCAGCCCCAGCATTTT. Amino acid sequence: CARVRTGTGNLYSNQPQHF.

The chain combines TRBV28 with TRBJ2-5; 11 bases fit TRBD1. The end of the DNA is better explained by TRBJ2-7, so the J call may be wrong. Germline CDR1 reads MDHEN; CDR2 reads SYDVKM. This CDR3 region has 15 residues. CDR3 in amino acids: CASSQDRGLPYEQYF. The CDR3 DNA reads as TGTGCCAGCAGCCAGGACAGGGGGCTCCCCTACGAGCAGTACTTC.

The rearrangement uses TRBV28 and TRBJ1-1, with D possibly TRBD1 on 5 matching bases. This CDR3 comprises 14 residues. The ends were cut back, 2 bases at V and 2 bases at J, with 9 bases in the middle. Germline V gene lookup returns CDR1 MDHEN and CDR2 SYDVKM. DNA for the CDR3: TGTGCCAGCAGTTTAATGGGGGGAAACACTGAAGCTTTCTTT. Amino acid sequence: CASSLMGGNTEAFF.

The gene calls are TRBV19 and TRBJ1-1; D not resolved. The ends were cut back, 3 bases at V and 1 base at J, with 3 bases in the middle. Germline lookup yields CDR1 LNHDA and CDR2 SQIVND (reference sequence). CDR3 length equals 12 residues. The CDR3 loop reads CASSIGNTEAFF. In DNA form, the CDR3 reads TGTGCCAGTAGTATCGGGAACACTGAAGCTTTCTTT.

J is TRBJ2-3 and V is TRBV6-1; 9 bases agree with TRBD2. The CDR3 sequence is 16 residues long. V lost 2 bases to trimming and J lost 5 bases; unmatched junction nucleotides: 8. Looked up from germline, CDR1 is MNHNS and CDR2 is SASEGT. The CDR3: CASSEHIAGARDTQYF. CDR3 DNA: TGTGCCAGCAGTGAACATATAGCGGGGGCCAGAGATACGCAGTATTTT.